The 29 T cell receptor beta chains below were found in one sample sequenced in a study of shared clonotypes between healthy human individuals. Clones were sequenced by immunoSEQ multiplex PCR, and TCRdb holds only the in-frame ones, with some missing. The table lists under 2,500,000 clones, under 97% of them singletons. The sequenced material came from naive CD4+ T cells sorted from blood. Subset of the sample: CD45RA+ positively selected. These receptors were collected from a man in his late teens or twenties in good health.

This chain joins TRBV30 and TRBJ2-1; maybe TRBD2 (5 bases). V lost 0 bases, J lost 10 bases, and 13 bases lay in between. CDR1 and CDR2 (germline): GTSNPN, SVGIG (reference sequence). The CDR3 is 13 residues long. CDR3 nucleotides: TGTGCCTGGAGTGTACGGGAAGGGAAGGAGCAGTTCTTC. Its translation: CAWSVREGKEQFF.

This clone appeared once. The same CDR3 is also encoded by other DNA sequences in this sample. This chain links TRBV27 with TRBJ1-3; TRBD1 is a possible D gene (5 bases). CDR1 is MNHEY, CDR2 SMNVEV, per germline (reference sequence). Trimming stripped 2 bases from V and 2 bases from J, with 7 bases between. The CDR3 has 14 residues. CDR3 sequence: CASSLQGTGNTIYF. The CDR3 DNA sequence: TGTGCCAGCAGTTTACAGGGAACTGGAAACACCATATATTTT.

Here the CDR3 DNA reads TGCGCCAGCAGCTTGGGCAACGTAAACACAGATACGCAGTATTTT. Amino acids: CASSLGNVNTDTQYF. This chain connects TRBV5-1 to TRBJ2-3; D uncertain. CDR1 is SGHRS and CDR2 is YFSETQ in the germline V gene. V lost 0 bases and J lost 2, with 10 bases in between. This CDR3 spans 15 amino acids. Based on the CDR3 plus reference TRBV5-1 and TRBJ2-3, the full variable domain is KAGVTQTPRYLIKTRGQQVTLSCSPISGHRSVSWYQQTPGQGLQFLFEYFSETQRNKGNFPGRFSGRQFSNSRSEMNVSTLELGDSALYLCASSLGNVNTDTQYFGPGTRLTVL.

This chain uses TRBV5-4 with TRBJ2-1; TRBD2 matches 12 bases. From germline, CDR1 is SGHNT and CDR2 YYREEE (reference sequence). With V trimmed by 0 bases and J by 0 bases, 7 bases remained unmatched. The CDR3 sequence is 19 residues long. CDR3: CASSLGASGRASSYNEQFF. Here the CDR3 DNA reads TGTGCCAGCAGCTTGGGTGCTAGCGGGAGGGCCTCCTCCTACAATGAGCAGTTCTTC.

This clone was detected once. The rearrangement joins TRBV5-4 to TRBJ2-3, with 7 bases fitting TRBD2. Germline assignment: CDR1 SGHNT and CDR2 YYREEE (reference sequence). The CDR3 runs to 16 residues. The junction had 13 bases not matched to a gene; V was cut back by 5 bases and J by 4 bases. The CDR3, as DNA: TGTGCCAGCAGACCGGAGGGACTAAATTTGGCAGATACGCAGTATTTT. Translated: CASRPEGLNLADTQYF.

The V call is TRBV2, the J call TRBJ2-2, with a weak D call TRBD2 (6 bases). Germline values: CDR1 SNHLY, CDR2 FYNNEI. The V and J ends lost 7 bases and 4 bases respectively, with 10 bases between them. CDR3 size: 13 residues. The chain's CDR3 is CASTLEGTGELFF. DNA for the CDR3: TGTGCCAGCACGTTGGAGGGCACCGGGGAGCTGTTTTTT.

The chain combines TRBV18 with TRBJ2-2, with D perhaps matching TRBD1 or TRBD2 (5 bases each). The CDR3 has 14 residues. Trimming pared 1 base from V and 4 bases from J, leaving 7 bases between. The germline CDR1 and CDR2 sequences are KGHSH and LQKENI. CDR3 loop: CASSPQGTTGELFF. The CDR3 nucleotides read TGTGCCAGCTCACCACAAGGGACCACCGGGGAGCTGTTTTTT.

Here the CDR3 reads CASSLLGHSPLHF. The CDR3 bases are TGTGCCAGCAGCTTATTGGGCCATTCACCCCTCCACTTT. The V call is TRBV7-2, the J call TRBJ1-6; D is undetermined. Trimming stripped 2 bases from V and 8 bases from J, with 7 bases between. The CDR3 extends over 13 amino acids. Germline V gene lookup returns CDR1 SGHTA and CDR2 FQGNSA.

The chain couples TRBV7-9 to TRBJ1-1; D is unclear. Germline V gene data show CDR1 as SEHNR and CDR2 as FQNEAQ (reference sequence). The CDR3 extends over 15 amino acids. Trimming cost V 5 bases and J 4 bases, with 17 bases left between them. Written as DNA, the CDR3 is TGTGCCAGCAGCCCCCCCCGAGTGGGTCCCACTGAAGCTTTCTTT. It translates to CASSPPRVGPTEAFF.

J is TRBJ2-3 and V is TRBV29-1; the D call may be TRBD1 or TRBD2 (5 bases each). The CDR3 contains 14 residues. Per germline, CDR1 SQVTM and CDR2 ANQGSEA. V was shortened by 3 bases and J by 2 bases, with 12 bases between the two germline ends. The DNA of the CDR3 is TGCAGCGTTGACTCAGGGACGTCCACAGATACGCAGTATTTT. It codes for CSVDSGTSTDTQYF.

This chain connects TRBV27 to TRBJ2-2; 10 bases are a match to TRBD1. The CDR3 is 15 amino acids. The V gene's germline CDR1 is MNHEY and CDR2 SMNVEV (reference sequence). V shed 4 bases, J shed 5 bases, and the junction held 4 bases outside the gene matches. CDR3 protein: CASSSRDRGTGELFF. The CDR3 DNA follows: TGTGCCAGCAGTTCCCGGGACAGGGGTACCGGGGAGCTGTTTTTT.

The chain links TRBV9 to TRBJ2-4; tentative D call: TRBD2 (5 bases). V lost 2 bases to trimming and J lost 0 bases, with 9 bases between them. Germline assignment: CDR1 SGDLS and CDR2 YYNGEE. This CDR3 comprises 15 residues. The CDR3, as DNA: TGTGCCAGCAGCGTCTCAAGCGGAGCCAAAAACATTCAGTACTTC. It specifies CASSVSSGAKNIQYF.

The rearrangement joins TRBV28 to TRBJ1-1; 7 bases line up with TRBD1. The CDR3 is 14 residues long. The J segment lost 4 bases and the V segment lost 6 bases, leaving 8 bases of the junction unmatched. Per germline, CDR1 MDHEN and CDR2 SYDVKM. CDR3 coding DNA: TGTGCCAGCAGAGCCCTATCAGGGGGCACTGAAGCTTTCTTT. Translated, it gives CASRALSGGTEAFF.

This chain joins TRBV7-2 and TRBJ1-1; the match to TRBD1 covers 9 bases. Germline V gene lookup returns CDR1 SGHTA and CDR2 FQGNSA. The CDR3 totals 14 residues. V lost 5 bases, J lost 4 bases, and 5 bases stayed unmatched. The CDR3 reads CASSPNRGPTEAFF. The CDR3 nucleotides are TGTGCCAGCAGCCCGAACAGGGGGCCCACTGAAGCTTTCTTT.

The rearrangement uses TRBV19 and TRBJ2-7; 10 bases are shared with TRBD1. The CDR3 totals 15 residues. Germline CDR1 LNHDA, CDR2 SQIVND (reference sequence). Trimming at V came to 5 bases and at J to 0 bases, leaving 4 bases not matched to a gene. This chain's CDR3 is CASSVRDRGSYEQYF. The CDR3 DNA follows: TGTGCCAGTAGTGTCCGGGACAGGGGCTCCTACGAGCAGTACTTC. The full variable domain, rest sourced from reference TRBV19 and TRBJ2-7, is DGGITQSPKYLFRKEGQNVTLSCEQNLNHDAMYWYRQDPGQGLRLIYYSQIVNDFQKGDIAEGYSVSREKKESFPLTVTSAQKNPTAFYLCASSVRDRGSYEQYFGPGTRLTVT.

Remarks on this clone: Compared with germline, one end of the junction differs, possibly owing to a read error. Here the CDR3 DNA reads TGTGCCAGCAGTTACTTGACAGGGGAATTAAACTTC. Translating gives CASSYLTGELNF. The rearrangement joins TRBV6-5 to TRBJ1-2; 8 bases fit TRBD1. In germline, CDR1 is MNHEY, CDR2 SVGAGI. The CDR3 runs 12 residues.

The V gene is TRBV4-2, the J gene TRBJ1-1, with TRBD1 matching over 7 bases. CDR1 LGHNA and CDR2 YNFKEQ come from the germline V gene. The CDR3 sequence is 15 residues long. The junction had 6 bases not matched to a gene; V was cut back by 0 bases and J by 5 bases. CDR3 bases: TGTGCCAGCAGCCAAGAAGTCAGGGGGACGACTGAAGCTTTCTTT. Amino acids: CASSQEVRGTTEAFF.

The rearrangement links TRBV5-8 to TRBJ1-1; D gene ambiguous. The CDR3 is 14 residues long. CDR1 is SGHTS, CDR2 YDEGEE, per germline. Trimming left V 0 bases short and J 2 bases short, with 8 bases between. This chain's CDR3 is CASSLGRRNTEAFF. As DNA, the CDR3 is TGTGCCAGCAGCTTGGGAAGGAGAAACACTGAAGCTTTCTTT. Full variable domain (outside the CDR3, taken from reference TRBV5-8 and TRBJ1-1): EAGVTQSPTHLIKTRGQQATLRCSPISGHTSVYWYQQALGLGLQFLLWYDEGEERNRGNFPPRFSGRQFPNYSSELNVNALELEDSALYLCASSLGRRNTEAFFGQGTRLTVV.

The rearrangement joins TRBV18 to TRBJ2-7; 10 bases fit TRBD2. Germline lookup yields CDR1 KGHSH and CDR2 LQKENI. This CDR3 is built from 15 residues. V was clipped by 6 bases and J by 4 bases; unmatched bases: 9. CDR3 nucleotides: TGTGCCAGCTCTCGGCCTAGCGGGAGTGCGTACGAGCAGTACTTC. Amino acids: CASSRPSGSAYEQYF.

The chain has TRBV14 and TRBJ2-7; the match to TRBD2 covers 10 bases. The V segment lost 4 bases and the J segment 2 bases; nucleotides outside the gene matches: 5. This CDR3 has 15 amino acids. CDR1 and CDR2 from the germline V gene are SGHDN and FVKESK. This CDR3 reads CASSPSGGATYEQYF. DNA of the CDR3: TGTGCCAGCAGCCCTAGCGGGGGAGCTACCTACGAGCAGTACTTC.

Of note for this clone: The sample has other DNA sequences that encode this CDR3 too. CDR3 coding DNA: TGTGCCAGCTCACCACCCATGAGCTACGAGCAGTACTTC. Its protein is CASSPPMSYEQYF. The V call is TRBV18, the J call TRBJ2-7; D gene uncertain. CDR1 and CDR2 (germline): KGHSH, LQKENI. The V end was cut by 0 bases, the J end by 3 bases, with 6 bases between. The length of the CDR3 is 13 residues.

The CDR3 spells CASSAEGKLIVADTQYF. The CDR3 nucleotides are TGTGCCAGCAGCGCCGAGGGGAAACTAATCGTTGCAGATACGCAGTATTTT. The chain uses TRBV9 and TRBJ2-3; D may match TRBD1 or TRBD2 (5 bases each). CDR1 SGDLS and CDR2 YYNGEE come from the germline V gene. V was cut by 3 bases and J by 4 bases, with 21 bases left in between. The CDR3 totals 17 residues.

V usage is TRBV7-2 and J usage is TRBJ1-2; 7 nucleotides align to TRBD1. This CDR3 has 15 amino acids. The V gene end was trimmed by 2 bases and the J gene end by 4 bases; junction bases not matched to a gene: 7. CDR1 and CDR2 (germline): SGHTA, FQGNSA. The CDR3 here is CASSLRRDSAYGYTF. The CDR3 bases are TGTGCCAGCAGCTTAAGGAGGGACAGTGCCTATGGCTACACCTTC.

The rearrangement uses TRBV28 and TRBJ1-5; TRBD1 aligns across 7 bases. Germline V gives CDR1 MDHEN, CDR2 SYDVKM. This CDR3 has 15 residues. V lost 6 bases and J lost 5; bases outside the gene matches: 10. The CDR3 is CASSPLGTDDQPQHF. As DNA, the CDR3 is TGTGCCAGCAGCCCTTTGGGGACAGATGATCAGCCCCAGCATTTT.

CDR3 residues: CASSSTTSSYNEQFF. The CDR3, as DNA: TGTGCCAGTAGTTCCACGACTAGCTCTTACAATGAGCAGTTCTTC. The chain couples TRBV19 to TRBJ2-1, with 7 bases aligning to TRBD2. Germline V CDR1 and CDR2: LNHDA, SQIVND (reference sequence). Trimming at V came to 5 bases and at J to 4 bases, leaving 8 bases not matched to a gene. This CDR3 region has 15 residues.

This chain connects TRBV6-1 to TRBJ1-5; D not certain. CDR1 is MNHNS, CDR2 SASEGT, per germline. The CDR3 consists of 15 residues. Trimming shortened V by 2 bases and J by 3 bases, and 11 bases separated the two germline ends. CDR3 sequence (DNA): TGTGCCAGCAGTGAAAATGGGGTTCCCAATCAGCCCCAGCATTTT. This encodes CASSENGVPNQPQHF.

This CDR3 reads CASISESSYEQYF. The CDR3 region has the DNA TGTGCCAGCATTTCAGAGAGCTCCTACGAGCAGTACTTC. The chain combines TRBV7-9 with TRBJ2-7; D not resolved. Germline values: CDR1 SEHNR, CDR2 FQNEAQ (reference sequence). Trimming shortened V by 7 bases and J by 0 bases, and 10 bases separated the two germline ends. The CDR3 sequence is 13 residues long.

The chain links TRBV7-8 to TRBJ2-5; D not resolved. The length of the CDR3 is 13 residues. The germline V gene encodes CDR1 SGHVS and CDR2 FQNEAQ. The V gene lost 1 base and the J gene lost 7 bases, with 10 bases spanning the gap. The CDR3 loop is CASSLEVEATQYF. DNA for the CDR3: TGTGCCAGCAGCTTAGAAGTTGAGGCGACCCAGTACTTC.

V usage is TRBV29-1 and J usage is TRBJ2-3, with unresolved D. The germline V gene has CDR1 SQVTM and CDR2 ANQGSEA. The V and J ends lost 7 bases and 3 bases respectively, with 14 bases between them. The CDR3 extends over 13 amino acids. CDR3 amino acids: CSALPRATDTQYF. In DNA form, the CDR3 reads TGCAGCGCCCTCCCCCGGGCGACAGATACGCAGTATTTT.